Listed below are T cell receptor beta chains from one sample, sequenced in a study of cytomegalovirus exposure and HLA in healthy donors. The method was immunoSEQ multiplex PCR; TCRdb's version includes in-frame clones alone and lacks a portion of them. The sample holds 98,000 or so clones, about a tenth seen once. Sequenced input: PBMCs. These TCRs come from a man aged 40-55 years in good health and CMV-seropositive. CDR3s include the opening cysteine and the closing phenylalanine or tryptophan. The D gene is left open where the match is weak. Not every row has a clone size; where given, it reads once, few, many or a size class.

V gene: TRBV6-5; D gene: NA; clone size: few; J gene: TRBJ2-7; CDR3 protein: CASSLTQGPDEQYF; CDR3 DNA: TGTGCCAGCAGTTTAACACAGGGTCCGGACGAGCAGTACTTC
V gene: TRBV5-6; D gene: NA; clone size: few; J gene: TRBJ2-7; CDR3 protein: CASSTVVQAYEQYF; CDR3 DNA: TGTGCCAGCAGCACGGTAGTTCAGGCCTACGAGCAGTACTTC
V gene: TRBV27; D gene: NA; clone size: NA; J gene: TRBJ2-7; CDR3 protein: CASTPEGSYEQYF; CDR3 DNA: TGTGCCAGCACCCCCGAGGGATCCTACGAGCAGTACTTC
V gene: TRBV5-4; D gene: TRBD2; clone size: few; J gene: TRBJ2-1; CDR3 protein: CASSFAGRVDEQFF; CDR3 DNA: TGTGCCAGCAGCTTCGCAGGGAGGGTTGATGAGCAGTTCTTC
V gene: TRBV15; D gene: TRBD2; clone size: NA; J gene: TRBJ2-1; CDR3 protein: CATSRALAGYNEQFF; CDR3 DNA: TGTGCCACCAGCAGAGCCCTAGCGGGGTACAATGAGCAGTTCTTC
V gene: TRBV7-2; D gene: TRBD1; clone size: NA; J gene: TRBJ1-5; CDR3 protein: CASSFGTGGRQPQHF; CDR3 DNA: TGTGCCAGCAGCTTCGGGACAGGGGGCCGTCAGCCCCAGCATTTT
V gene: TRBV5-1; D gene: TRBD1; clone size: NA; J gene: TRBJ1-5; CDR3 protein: CASSQGVSNQPQHF; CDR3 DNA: TGCGCCAGCAGTCAGGGGGTGAGCAATCAGCCCCAGCATTTT
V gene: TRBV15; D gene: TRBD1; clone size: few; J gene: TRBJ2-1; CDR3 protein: CATSRRTTGGNEQFF; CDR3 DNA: TGTGCCACCAGCAGACGTACTACAGGGGGCAATGAGCAGTTCTTC
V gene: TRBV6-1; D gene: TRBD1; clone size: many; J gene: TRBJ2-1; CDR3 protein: CASSVETGDYNEQFF; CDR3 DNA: TGTGCCAGCAGTGTTGAGACAGGGGACTACAATGAGCAGTTCTTC
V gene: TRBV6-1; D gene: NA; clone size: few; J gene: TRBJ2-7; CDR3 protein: CASESGPAQEQYF; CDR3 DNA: TGTGCCAGCGAGAGCGGCCCCGCCCAGGAGCAGTACTTC
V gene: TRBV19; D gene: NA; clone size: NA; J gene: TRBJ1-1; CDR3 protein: CASSVNKDTEAFF; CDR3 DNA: TGTGCCAGTAGTGTTAACAAAGACACTGAAGCTTTCTTT
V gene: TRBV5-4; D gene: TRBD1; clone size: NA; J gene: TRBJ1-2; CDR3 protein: CASSFGGQDYGYTF; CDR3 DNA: TGTGCCAGCAGCTTCGGGGGACAGGACTATGGCTACACCTTC
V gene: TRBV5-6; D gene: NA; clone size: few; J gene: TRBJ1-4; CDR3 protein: CASRGLDEKLFF; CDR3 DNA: TGTGCCAGCAGAGGACTCGATGAAAAACTGTTTTTT
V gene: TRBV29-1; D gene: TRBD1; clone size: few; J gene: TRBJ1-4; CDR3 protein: CSVEAKWGTGVEKLFF; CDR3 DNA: TGCAGCGTTGAAGCCAAATGGGGGACAGGGGTTGAAAAACTGTTTTTT
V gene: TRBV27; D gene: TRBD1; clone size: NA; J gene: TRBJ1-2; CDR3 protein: CATGTGIYGYTF; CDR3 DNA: TGTGCCACCGGGACAGGGATCTATGGCTACACCTTC
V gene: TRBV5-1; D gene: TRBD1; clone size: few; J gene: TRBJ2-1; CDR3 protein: CASSSTGNDKFF; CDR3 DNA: TGCGCCAGCAGCTCGACAGGGAATGATAAGTTCTTC
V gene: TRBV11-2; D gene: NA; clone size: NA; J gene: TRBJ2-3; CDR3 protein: CASSLRLAADTQYF; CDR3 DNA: TGTGCCAGCAGCTTAAGGCTAGCCGCAGATACGCAGTATTTT
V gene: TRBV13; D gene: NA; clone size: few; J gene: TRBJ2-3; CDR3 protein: CASSQPTGIADTQYF; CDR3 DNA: TGTGCCAGCAGCCAACCCACAGGGATCGCAGATACGCAGTATTTT
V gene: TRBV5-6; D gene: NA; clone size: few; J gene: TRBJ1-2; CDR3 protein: CASSLSQAYGYTF; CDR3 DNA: TGTGCCAGCAGCTTATCGCAGGCATATGGCTACACCTTC
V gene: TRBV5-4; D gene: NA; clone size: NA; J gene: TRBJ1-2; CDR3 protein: CASSRDRRSYGYTF; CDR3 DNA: TGTGCCAGCAGCCGCGACAGGAGATCCTATGGCTACACCTTC
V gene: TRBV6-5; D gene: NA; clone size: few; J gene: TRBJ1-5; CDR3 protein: CASSYGGGGQPQHF; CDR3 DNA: TGTGCCAGCAGTTACGGGGGAGGTGGTCAGCCCCAGCATTTT
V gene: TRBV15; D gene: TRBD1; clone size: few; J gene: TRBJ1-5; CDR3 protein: CATSKSTDRGLRQPQHF; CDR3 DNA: TGTGCCACCAGCAAGTCCACCGACAGGGGGCTTAGACAGCCCCAGCATTTT
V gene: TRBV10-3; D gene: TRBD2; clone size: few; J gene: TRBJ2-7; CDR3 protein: CAISESQQRELYEQYF; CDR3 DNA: TGTGCCATCAGTGAGTCCCAGCAGCGGGAGCTGTACGAGCAGTACTTC
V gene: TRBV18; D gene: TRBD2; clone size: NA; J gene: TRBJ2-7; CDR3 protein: CASSPQTGGQTYEQYF; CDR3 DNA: TGTGCCAGCTCACCACAAACGGGAGGGCAGACCTACGAGCAGTACTTC
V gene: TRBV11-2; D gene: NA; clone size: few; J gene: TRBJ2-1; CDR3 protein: CASSLAGKYNEQFF; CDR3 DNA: TGTGCCAGCAGCTTAGCCGGGAAGTACAATGAGCAGTTCTTC
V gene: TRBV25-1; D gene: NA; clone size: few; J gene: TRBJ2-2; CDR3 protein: CASSADSGPGGTGELFF; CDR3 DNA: TGTGCCAGCAGTGCTGACTCGGGGCCCGGGGGCACCGGGGAGCTGTTTTTT
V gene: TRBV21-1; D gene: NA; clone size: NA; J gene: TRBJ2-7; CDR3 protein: CASSKRGHPSYEQYF; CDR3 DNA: TGTGCCAGCAGCAAACGGGGACACCCGTCCTACGAGCAGTACTTC
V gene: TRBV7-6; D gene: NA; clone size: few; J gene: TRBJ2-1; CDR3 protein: CASSLTRRKGNEQFF; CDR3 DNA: TGTGCCAGCAGCTTAACTAGGAGGAAGGGCAATGAGCAGTTCTTC
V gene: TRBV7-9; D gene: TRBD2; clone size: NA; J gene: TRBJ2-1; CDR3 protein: CASSAQAGGIVEQFF; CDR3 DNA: TGTGCCAGCAGCGCTCAGGCGGGAGGGATAGTTGAGCAGTTCTTC
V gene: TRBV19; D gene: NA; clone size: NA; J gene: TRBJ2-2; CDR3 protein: CASSTSLANTGELFF; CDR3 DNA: TGTGCCAGTAGTACCTCCCTAGCGAACACCGGGGAGCTGTTTTTT
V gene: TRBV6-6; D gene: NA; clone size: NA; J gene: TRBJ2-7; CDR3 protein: CASTEGRWEQYF; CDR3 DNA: TGTGCCAGCACAGAGGGCCGGTGGGAGCAGTACTTC
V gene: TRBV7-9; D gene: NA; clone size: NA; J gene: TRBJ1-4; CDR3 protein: CASALPGTTNEKLFF; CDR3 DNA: TGTGCCAGCGCACTTCCGGGTACAACTAATGAAAAACTGTTTTTT
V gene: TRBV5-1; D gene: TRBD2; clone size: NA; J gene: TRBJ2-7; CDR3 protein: CASSPRTSFGYEQYF; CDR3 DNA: TGCGCCAGCAGCCCCCGGACTAGCTTTGGCTACGAGCAGTACTTC
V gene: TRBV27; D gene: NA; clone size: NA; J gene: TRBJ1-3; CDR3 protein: CASSFNPGNTIYF; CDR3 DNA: TGTGCCAGCAGTTTCAATCCTGGAAACACCATATATTTT
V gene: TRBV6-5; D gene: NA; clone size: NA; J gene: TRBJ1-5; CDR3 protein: CASSQGGQPQHF; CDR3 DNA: TGTGCCAGCAGCCAGGGAGGCCAGCCCCAGCATTTT
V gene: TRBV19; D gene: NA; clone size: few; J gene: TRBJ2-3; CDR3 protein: CASSGGTHDTQYF; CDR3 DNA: TGTGCCAGTAGTGGCGGGACTCACGATACGCAGTATTTT
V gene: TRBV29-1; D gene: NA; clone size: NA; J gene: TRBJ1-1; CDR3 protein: CSVENPRASEAFF; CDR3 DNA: TGCAGCGTTGAAAACCCCAGGGCCTCTGAAGCTTTCTTT
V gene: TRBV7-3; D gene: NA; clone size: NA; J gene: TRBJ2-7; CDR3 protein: CASSLMASESYEQYF; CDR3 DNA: TGTGCCAGCAGCTTAATGGCTAGCGAATCCTACGAGCAGTACTTC
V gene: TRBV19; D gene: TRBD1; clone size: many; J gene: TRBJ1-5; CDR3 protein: CASTYGTGNQPQHF; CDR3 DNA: TGTGCCAGTACTTACGGGACAGGAAATCAGCCCCAGCATTTT
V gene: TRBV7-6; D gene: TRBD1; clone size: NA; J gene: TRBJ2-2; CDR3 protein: CASSTVTGGDAGELFF; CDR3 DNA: TGTGCCAGCAGCACCGTTACAGGGGGCGATGCCGGGGAGCTGTTTTTT
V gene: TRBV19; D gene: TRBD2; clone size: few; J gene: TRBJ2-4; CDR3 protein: CASSVSGTSVAKNIQYF; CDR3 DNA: TGTGCCAGTAGTGTTTCCGGGACTAGCGTAGCCAAAAACATTCAGTACTTC
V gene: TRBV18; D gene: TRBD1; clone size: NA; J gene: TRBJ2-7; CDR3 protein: CASSPGQGDYEQYF; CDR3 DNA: TGTGCCAGCTCACCGGGACAGGGGGACTACGAGCAGTACTTC
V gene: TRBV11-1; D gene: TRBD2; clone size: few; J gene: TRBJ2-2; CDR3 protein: CASSRKGTSGNTGELFF; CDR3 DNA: TGTGCCAGCAGCCGCAAGGGGACTAGCGGGAACACCGGGGAGCTGTTTTTT
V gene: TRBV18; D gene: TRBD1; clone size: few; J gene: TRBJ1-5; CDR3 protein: CASSPQGQGVGVSNQPQHF; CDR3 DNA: TGTGCCAGCTCACCTCAGGGACAGGGGGTGGGGGTGAGCAATCAGCCCCAGCATTTT
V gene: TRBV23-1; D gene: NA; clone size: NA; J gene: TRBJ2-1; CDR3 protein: CASSPESPGNEQFF; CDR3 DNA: TGCGCCAGCAGTCCGGAATCCCCCGGGAATGAGCAGTTCTTC
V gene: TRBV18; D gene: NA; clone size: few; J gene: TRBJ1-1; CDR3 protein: CASSPQNTEAFF; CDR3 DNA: TGTGCCAGCTCACCCCAGAACACTGAAGCTTTCTTT
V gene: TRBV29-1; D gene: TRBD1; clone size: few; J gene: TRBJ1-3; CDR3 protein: CSVGTGRGSSGNTIYF; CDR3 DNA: TGCAGCGTTGGGACAGGCAGGGGTTCCTCTGGAAACACCATATATTTT
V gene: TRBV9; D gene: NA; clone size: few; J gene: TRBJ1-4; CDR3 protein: CASSPRREGWKLFF; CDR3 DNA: TGTGCCAGCAGCCCCCGCAGGGAGGGATGGAAACTGTTTTTT
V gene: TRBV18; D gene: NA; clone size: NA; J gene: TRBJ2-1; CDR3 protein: CASSPSNEQFF; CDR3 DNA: TGTGCCAGCTCACCCAGCAATGAGCAGTTCTTC
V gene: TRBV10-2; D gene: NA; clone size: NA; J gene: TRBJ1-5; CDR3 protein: CASSESDRGNQPQHF; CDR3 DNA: TGCGCCAGCAGTGAGTCGGACAGAGGGAATCAGCCCCAGCATTTT
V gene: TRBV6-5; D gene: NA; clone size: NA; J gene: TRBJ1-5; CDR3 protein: CASSYQGDQPQHF; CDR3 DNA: TGTGCCAGCAGTTACCAAGGGGATCAGCCCCAGCATTTT